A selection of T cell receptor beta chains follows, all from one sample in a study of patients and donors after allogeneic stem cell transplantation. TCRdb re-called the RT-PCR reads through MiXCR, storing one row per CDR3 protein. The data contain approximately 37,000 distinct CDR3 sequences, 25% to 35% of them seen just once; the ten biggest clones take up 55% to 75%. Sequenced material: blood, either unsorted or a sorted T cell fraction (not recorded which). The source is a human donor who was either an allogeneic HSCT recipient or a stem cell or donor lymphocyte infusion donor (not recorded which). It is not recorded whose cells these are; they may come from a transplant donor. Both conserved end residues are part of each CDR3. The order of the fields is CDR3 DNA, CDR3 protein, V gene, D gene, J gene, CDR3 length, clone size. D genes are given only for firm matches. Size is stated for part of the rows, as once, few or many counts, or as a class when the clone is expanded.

CDR3nt: TGCGCCAGCAGCAGGGACACCCGAGTGTACTTC
CDR3aa: CASSRDTRVYF
v_gene: TRBV5-1
d_gene: NA
j_gene: TRBJ2-5
len: 11
abundance: once

CDR3nt: TGTGCCAGTATACTAATTGTGAACACTGAAGCTTTCTTT
CDR3aa: CASILIVNTEAFF
v_gene: TRBV7-9
d_gene: NA
j_gene: TRBJ1-1
len: 13
abundance: few

CDR3nt: TGTGCCATCAGCCCACAGGAGAACTATGGCTACACCTTC
CDR3aa: CAISPQENYGYTF
v_gene: TRBV10-3
d_gene: NA
j_gene: TRBJ1-2
len: 13
abundance: few

CDR3nt: TGCAGTGCTAGCGTCTCCAGCGGGAGGTGGGGCGAGCAGTACTTC
CDR3aa: CSASVSSGRWGEQYF
v_gene: TRBV20-1
d_gene: TRBD2
j_gene: TRBJ2-7
len: 15
abundance: many

CDR3nt: TGTGCCACCAGTACAGGGCAGGTGAACACCGGGGAGCTGTTTTTT
CDR3aa: CATSTGQVNTGELFF
v_gene: TRBV24-1
d_gene: NA
j_gene: TRBJ2-2
len: 15
abundance: NA

CDR3nt: TGCGCCAGCAGCTTAGTCCCAACTAGCGGGAACCAAGAGACCCAGTACTTC
CDR3aa: CASSLVPTSGNQETQYF
v_gene: TRBV5-1
d_gene: TRBD2
j_gene: TRBJ2-5
len: 17
abundance: few

CDR3nt: TGTGCCAGCAGCGTATCAGGGTTCGCCCACGAGCAGTACTTC
CDR3aa: CASSVSGFAHEQYF
v_gene: TRBV9
d_gene: NA
j_gene: TRBJ2-7
len: 14
abundance: NA

CDR3nt: TGTGCCAGCAGCTTAAGTGCCACCGTAAATGAGCAGTTCTTC
CDR3aa: CASSLSATVNEQFF
v_gene: TRBV7-3
d_gene: NA
j_gene: TRBJ2-1
len: 14
abundance: NA

CDR3nt: TGCGCCAGCAGCCCTAGGGGATTGCGGGAGGGCCAGAGCTCCTACGAGCAGTACTTC
CDR3aa: CASSPRGLREGQSSYEQYF
v_gene: TRBV4-3
d_gene: TRBD2
j_gene: TRBJ2-7
len: 19
abundance: NA

CDR3nt: TGTGCCAGCAGTTACCCCCGGACTGGCCAAGAGACCCAGTACTTC
CDR3aa: CASSYPRTGQETQYF
v_gene: TRBV6-6
d_gene: NA
j_gene: TRBJ2-5
len: 15
abundance: few

CDR3nt: TGCGCCAGCAGCCAAGTTGGTGGGATCCACGAGCAGTACTTC
CDR3aa: CASSQVGGIHEQYF
v_gene: TRBV4-3
d_gene: NA
j_gene: TRBJ2-7
len: 14
abundance: NA

CDR3nt: TGTGCCAGCAGCTTAGGCTGGGTGGGAGGGCCCAATGAGCAGTTCTTC
CDR3aa: CASSLGWVGGPNEQFF
v_gene: TRBV7-9
d_gene: TRBD2
j_gene: TRBJ2-1
len: 16
abundance: few

CDR3nt: TGCGCCAGCAGCCAAGACCCGGGACAGGGGGCGGTCGGCTACACCTTC
CDR3aa: CASSQDPGQGAVGYTF
v_gene: TRBV4-3
d_gene: TRBD1
j_gene: TRBJ1-2
len: 16
abundance: few

CDR3nt: TGTGCCACCTCCATCGGGGGAACCCCTTACAATGAGCAGTTCTTC
CDR3aa: CATSIGGTPYNEQFF
v_gene: TRBV2
d_gene: NA
j_gene: TRBJ2-1
len: 15
abundance: NA

CDR3nt: TGTGCCAGCAGTGGGGGCGGGAGGCTCTACAATGAGCAGTTCTTC
CDR3aa: CASSGGGRLYNEQFF
v_gene: TRBV28
d_gene: TRBD2
j_gene: TRBJ2-1
len: 15
abundance: NA

CDR3nt: TGCGCCAGCAGCCAAGAAGGCGGGAGGATTAGTGAGCAGTTCTTC
CDR3aa: CASSQEGGRISEQFF
v_gene: TRBV4-3
d_gene: TRBD2
j_gene: TRBJ2-1
len: 15
abundance: once

CDR3nt: TGCAGCGTCCCGGACGGGGAAAACTACGAGCAGTACTTC
CDR3aa: CSVPDGENYEQYF
v_gene: TRBV29-1
d_gene: NA
j_gene: TRBJ2-7
len: 13
abundance: NA

CDR3nt: TGTGCCAGCAGCTTAGACTCACAGGGGGCGCGGGGTGGCTACACCTTC
CDR3aa: CASSLDSQGARGGYTF
v_gene: TRBV7-2
d_gene: TRBD1
j_gene: TRBJ1-2
len: 16
abundance: NA

CDR3nt: TGCAGTGCTAGAGTTGGCGCCTCCTATAATTCACCCCTCCACTTT
CDR3aa: CSARVGASYNSPLHF
v_gene: TRBV20-1
d_gene: NA
j_gene: TRBJ1-6
len: 15
abundance: many

CDR3nt: TGTGCCAGCAGCCAAGCCAGTATAGATAGCCACAATGAGCAGTTCTTC
CDR3aa: CASSQASIDSHNEQFF
v_gene: TRBV3-1
d_gene: NA
j_gene: TRBJ2-1
len: 16
abundance: once

CDR3nt: TGTGCCAGCAGCCGTACGGGGACTGGAAACACCATATATTTT
CDR3aa: CASSRTGTGNTIYF
v_gene: TRBV9
d_gene: NA
j_gene: TRBJ1-3
len: 14
abundance: many

CDR3nt: TGCAGTGCTAGATGGGGTAGCGGGAGCGGGATATACGAGCAGTACTTC
CDR3aa: CSARWGSGSGIYEQYF
v_gene: TRBV20-1
d_gene: TRBD2
j_gene: TRBJ2-7
len: 16
abundance: NA

CDR3nt: TGTGCCAGCAGTTTAATCGGCGGCGGTCAGCCCCAGCATTTT
CDR3aa: CASSLIGGGQPQHF
v_gene: TRBV27
d_gene: NA
j_gene: TRBJ1-5
len: 14
abundance: few

CDR3nt: TGTGCCAGCAGTTTAGACGGGCCCAAGGCGGGCACTGAAGCTTTCTTT
CDR3aa: CASSLDGPKAGTEAFF
v_gene: TRBV12-3/TRBV12-4
d_gene: NA
j_gene: TRBJ1-1
len: 16
abundance: many

CDR3nt: TGCAGCGGCGAATCCTTGGGAGGCTACACCTTC
CDR3aa: CSGESLGGYTF
v_gene: TRBV29-1
d_gene: NA
j_gene: TRBJ1-2
len: 11
abundance: few

CDR3nt: TGTGCCACCAGCCCCACTCCGGGACAGGGGGGACGCAATCAGCCCCAGCATTTT
CDR3aa: CATSPTPGQGGRNQPQHF
v_gene: TRBV15
d_gene: TRBD1
j_gene: TRBJ1-5
len: 18
abundance: few

CDR3nt: TGTGCCAGCAGCCCTGCCGGGACAACGTACGAGCAGTACTTC
CDR3aa: CASSPAGTTYEQYF
v_gene: TRBV7-6
d_gene: NA
j_gene: TRBJ2-7
len: 14
abundance: few

CDR3nt: TGTGCCATCAGTGACGGGACAGTAACCTACGAGCAGTACTTC
CDR3aa: CAISDGTVTYEQYF
v_gene: TRBV10-3
d_gene: TRBD1
j_gene: TRBJ2-7
len: 14
abundance: NA

CDR3nt: TGTGCCAGCAGTCCGACAGGGGTCGAGACCCAGTACTTC
CDR3aa: CASSPTGVETQYF
v_gene: TRBV28
d_gene: TRBD1
j_gene: TRBJ2-5
len: 13
abundance: NA

CDR3nt: TGCAGCGCTGGGGTCTCGGGAGGAGGCTACACCTTC
CDR3aa: CSAGVSGGGYTF
v_gene: TRBV29-1
d_gene: NA
j_gene: TRBJ1-2
len: 12
abundance: NA

CDR3nt: TGTGCCAGCAGCCATACTAGCGATCTCCGCACAGATACGCAGTATTTT
CDR3aa: CASSHTSDLRTDTQYF
v_gene: TRBV3-1
d_gene: TRBD2
j_gene: TRBJ2-3
len: 16
abundance: few

CDR3nt: TGCGCCAGCAGCTTGGGAAGGTACACAGATACGCAGTATTTT
CDR3aa: CASSLGRYTDTQYF
v_gene: TRBV5-1
d_gene: NA
j_gene: TRBJ2-3
len: 14
abundance: few

CDR3nt: TGTGCCAGCAGCTTTACTACTCTAGATACGCAGTATTTT
CDR3aa: CASSFTTLDTQYF
v_gene: TRBV7-6
d_gene: NA
j_gene: TRBJ2-3
len: 13
abundance: NA

CDR3nt: TGTGCCAGCAGCCCCGGACTAGCGGGAGGGCCCCACGAGCAGTACTTC
CDR3aa: CASSPGLAGGPHEQYF
v_gene: TRBV12-3/TRBV12-4
d_gene: TRBD2
j_gene: TRBJ2-7
len: 16
abundance: NA

CDR3nt: TGTGCCAGCACAATTGAACGGTTATACAATGAGCAGTTCTTC
CDR3aa: CASTIERLYNEQFF
v_gene: TRBV12-3/TRBV12-4
d_gene: NA
j_gene: TRBJ2-1
len: 14
abundance: NA

CDR3nt: TGCGCCAGCAACCCCCTTGGACAGACAGATACGCAGTATTTT
CDR3aa: CASNPLGQTDTQYF
v_gene: TRBV5-1
d_gene: NA
j_gene: TRBJ2-3
len: 14
abundance: many

CDR3nt: TGTGCCAGCAGCCCGCCCCCGAGAAATATTGCCAATCAGCCCCAGCATTTT
CDR3aa: CASSPPPRNIANQPQHF
v_gene: TRBV6-1
d_gene: NA
j_gene: TRBJ1-5
len: 17
abundance: many

CDR3nt: TGTGCCAGCAGCTACTTTCACAGGGGCGTCCCCAATCAGCCCCAGCATTTT
CDR3aa: CASSYFHRGVPNQPQHF
v_gene: TRBV7-9
d_gene: TRBD1
j_gene: TRBJ1-5
len: 17
abundance: NA

CDR3nt: TGTGCCAGCAGTTACTCGTTTCGTGGGACGTTGAGGCGGGAGCAGTTCTTC
CDR3aa: CASSYSFRGTLRREQFF
v_gene: TRBV6-2/TRBV6-3
d_gene: NA
j_gene: TRBJ2-1
len: 17
abundance: NA

CDR3nt: TGCAGTGCTACTTACCGGGACTTCGGGCTCTATGGCTACACCTTC
CDR3aa: CSATYRDFGLYGYTF
v_gene: TRBV20-1
d_gene: NA
j_gene: TRBJ1-2
len: 15
abundance: NA

CDR3nt: TGTGCCAGCAGCTTAGCCCCCGGACTGAGCTCCTACAATGAGCAGTTCTTC
CDR3aa: CASSLAPGLSSYNEQFF
v_gene: TRBV7-9
d_gene: NA
j_gene: TRBJ2-1
len: 17
abundance: NA

CDR3nt: TGTGCCAGCAGTTTAGATCGCAATGAGCAGTTCTTC
CDR3aa: CASSLDRNEQFF
v_gene: TRBV12-3/TRBV12-4
d_gene: NA
j_gene: TRBJ2-1
len: 12
abundance: NA